This T cell receptor beta chain was recorded in a study of human T cells and chemical hapten exposure. Study details: An area of 2 cm by roughly 2 cm on upper inner arm skin received 2% DPC for sensitization. The study's findings and limits: Expanded TCRs were compared with controls, and the expanded TCRs formed significantly more large CDR3 similarity clusters. Patch test score was positively correlated with the counts of TCRs that had expanded at PT1.

Time point defined: pre-sensitization, week 0. As for treatment: therapeutic diphenylcyclopropenone sensitization with weekly scalp DPC. This clonotype was counted between two and nine times. Its antigen is still unknown. Using its own MiXCR run on the RACE reads, TCRdb lists one record per CDR3 protein. The sample consists of fewer than 350,000 distinct CDR3 sequences, about 7.7% of them appearing once. The V gene's germline CDR1 is DFQATT and CDR2 SNEGSKA (reference sequence). There are 13 residues in the CDR3. Source: whole blood, taken in connection with sensitization to the hapten diphenylcyclopropenone (DPC). This TCR derives from a man aged 18 to 35 with alopecia areata. Some clones in this sample may be carry-over from other donors' samples. This chain connects TRBV20-1 to TRBJ2-3, with 12 nucleotides matching TRBD2. In DNA form, the CDR3 reads TGCAGCCGACTAGCGGGAGAGACAGATACGCAGTATTTT. This translates into CSRLAGETDTQYF.